The 16 T cell receptor beta chains below come from one sample, sequenced in a study of T cell responses to AZD1222 COVID-19 vaccine. Assay used: immunoSEQ multiplex PCR; TCRdb lists only in-frame clones, some missing. The sample lists about 130,000 clones, roughly 85% seen once, with around 20% in the top ten. The material sequenced was peripheral blood, taken on day 0 of MenACWY control vaccination. Every receptor here comes from an adult in good health.

The gene calls are TRBV28 and TRBJ1-4; unclear D gene. V dropped 11 bases and J dropped 5 bases, with 6 bases sitting between them. Germline V gene sequence: CDR1 MDHEN, CDR2 SYDVKM. The length of the CDR3 is 10 residues. The CDR3 DNA reads TGTGCCGCTGGGAATGAAAAACTGTTTTTT. Its translation is CAAGNEKLFF.

The gene calls are TRBV7-3 and TRBJ2-3; D is possibly TRBD2 (5 bases). Trimming left V 5 bases short and J 0 bases short, with 9 bases between. Germline V gene lookup returns CDR1 SGHTA and CDR2 FQGTGA. The CDR3 runs to 14 residues. CDR3 DNA: TGTGCCAGCAGCCACGGACTGAGCACAGATACGCAGTATTTT. It is translated as CASSHGLSTDTQYF.

CDR3 amino acids: CASRTDRYSGNTIYF. Written as DNA, the CDR3 is TGTGCCAGCAGGACAGACCGATATAGCGGAAACACCATATATTTT. The chain carries TRBV28 and TRBJ1-3; perhaps TRBD1 as D (5 bases). CDR1 and CDR2 from the germline V gene are MDHEN and SYDVKM. The CDR3 loop spans 15 amino acids. The germline V and J ends were trimmed by 6 bases and 4 bases, with 16 bases remaining between them.

This clone was counted ten times or more. This chain joins TRBV5-6 and TRBJ1-2, with 10 bases that match TRBD1. The CDR3 contains 13 residues. After removal of 3 bases from V and 6 bases from J, the junction contained 2 bases not matched to a gene. In germline, CDR1 is SGHDT, CDR2 YYEEEE. The CDR3 DNA follows: TGTGCCAGCAGCTACGACAGGGGGCATGGCTACACCTTC. Residues: CASSYDRGHGYTF.

The chain uses TRBV28 and TRBJ1-1, with 9 bases that match TRBD1. The CDR3 spans 14 residues. CDR1 MDHEN and CDR2 SYDVKM come from the germline V gene. The V gene end was trimmed by 6 bases and the J gene end by 6 bases; junction bases not matched to a gene: 8. In nucleotides, the CDR3 is TGTGCCAGCAGCTTGGGGACAGGGAATTCTGAAGCTTTCTTT. Protein sequence: CASSLGTGNSEAFF.

V usage is TRBV20-1 and J usage is TRBJ2-7; 7 nucleotides agree with TRBD1. The length of the CDR3 is 15 residues. The germline V gene has CDR1 DFQATT and CDR2 SNEGSKA (reference sequence). V was clipped by 3 bases and J by 0 bases; unmatched bases: 8. This CDR3 reads CSASPWTGSSYEQYF. The DNA of the CDR3 is TGCAGTGCTAGTCCTTGGACAGGAAGCTCCTACGAGCAGTACTTC.

This clone was recorded only once. The chain joins TRBV7-3 to TRBJ2-3; the D gene is possibly TRBD2 (6 bases). Deletions cut 5 bases from V and 0 bases from J, with 12 bases between. There are 15 residues in the CDR3. Germline V gene sequence: CDR1 SGHTA, CDR2 FQGTGA. The CDR3 loop is CASSDRLVSTDTQYF. The DNA for the CDR3 is TGTGCCAGCAGCGACCGACTAGTGAGCACAGATACGCAGTATTTT.

The chain is built from TRBV10-3 and TRBJ1-2, with D possibly matching TRBD1 (5 bases). The CDR3 has 17 residues. V lost 5 bases and J lost 0, with 19 bases in between. From germline, CDR1 is ENHRY and CDR2 SYGVKD. CDR3 in DNA: TGTGCCATCAGTCCCCTCGGGGCCGGGGGTGCTAACTATGGCTACACCTTC. Its translation is CAISPLGAGGANYGYTF.

The chain uses TRBV10-3 and TRBJ1-3, with TRBD1 matching over 9 bases. Germline CDR1 reads ENHRY; CDR2 reads SYGVKD. With 6 bases clipped from V and 3 bases from J, the junction kept 6 bases outside the gene matches. This CDR3 is built from 15 residues. The CDR3 loop is CAIRGDRGIGNTIYF. The CDR3, as DNA: TGTGCCATCAGGGGAGACAGGGGGATTGGAAACACCATATATTTT.

The rearrangement links TRBV27 to TRBJ2-7; D may correspond to TRBD1 or TRBD2 (5 bases each). The V gene lost 3 bases and the J gene lost 3 bases, with 15 bases spanning the gap. There are 15 residues in the CDR3. The V gene's germline CDR1 is MNHEY and CDR2 SMNVEV (reference sequence). CDR3 DNA: TGTGCCAGCAGTTTGATGGGGCTAGAGGGCTACGAGCAGTACTTC. The encoded protein is CASSLMGLEGYEQYF.

V usage is TRBV28 and J usage is TRBJ1-5; no firm D call. Germline lookup yields CDR1 MDHEN and CDR2 SYDVKM. Trimming took 5 bases from V and 3 from J, leaving 8 bases between them. The CDR3 extends over 13 amino acids. CDR3 DNA sequence: TGTGCCAGCAGTCCGATCTCCAATCAGCCCCAGCATTTT. It encodes CASSPISNQPQHF.

This chain links TRBV9 with TRBJ1-1; tentatively, D is TRBD1 (6 bases). Per germline, CDR1 SGDLS and CDR2 YYNGEE. The CDR3 is 14 amino acids. V lost 3 bases, J lost 7 bases, and 16 bases lay in between. CDR3 protein: CASSARGNRDEAFF. In DNA, the CDR3 is TGTGCCAGCAGCGCCCGAGGTAACAGGGATGAAGCTTTCTTT.

The V call is TRBV6-2 or TRBV6-3, the J call TRBJ2-3; the D is unclear. Trimming shortened V by 0 bases and J by 13 bases, and 11 bases separated the two germline ends. This CDR3 is 12 amino acids long. Germline CDR1 is MNHEY and CDR2 is SVGEGT. The CDR3 protein is CASSYSGPGEYF. Here the CDR3 DNA reads TGTGCCAGCAGTTACTCTGGACCGGGCGAGTATTTT.

The chain has TRBV28 and TRBJ1-1; D call uncertain. V lost 7 bases to trimming and J lost 0 bases, with 15 bases between them. CDR3 length: 15 residues. Germline values: CDR1 MDHEN, CDR2 SYDVKM. The CDR3 spells CASKRALFLNTEAFF. In nucleotides, the CDR3 is TGTGCCAGCAAACGGGCCCTGTTTTTGAACACTGAAGCTTTCTTT. Together with reference TRBV28 and TRBJ1-1, the CDR3 gives the full variable domain: DVKVTQSSRYLVKRTGEKVFLECVQDMDHENMFWYRQDPGLGLRLIYFSYDVKMKEKGDIPEGYSVSREKKERFSLILESASTNQTSMYLCASKRALFLNTEAFFGQGTRLTVV.

The genes are TRBV6-4 and TRBJ2-3, with 10 bases identical to TRBD1. V lost 3 bases and J lost 3; bases outside the gene matches: 3. The germline CDR1 and CDR2 sequences are MRHNA and SNTAGT. CDR3 length equals 15 residues. The CDR3: CASSDGTGVTDTQYF. CDR3 in DNA: TGTGCCAGCAGTGATGGGACAGGGGTTACAGATACGCAGTATTTT.

This sequence joins TRBV5-6 and TRBJ1-6; no clear D. Germline loops: CDR1 SGHDT, CDR2 YYEEEE. V was shortened by 2 bases and J by 7 bases, with 19 bases between the two germline ends. The CDR3 consists of 17 residues. In DNA form, the CDR3 reads TGTGCCAGCAGCTTCGGTGTCGGCCTGCCCGGGAATTCACCCCTCCACTTT. Its translation is CASSFGVGLPGNSPLHF.